The clone carrying this T cell receptor beta chain showed up many times. The antigen remains undetermined. TCRdb re-analysed the RT-PCR reads in MiXCR, keeping a single row per CDR3 protein. The sample records 500,000 to 650,000 distinct CDR3 sequences, approximately 7.7% being singletons. The data stem from a study of response to subunit inactivated influenza vaccine. Study conclusions and caveats: T cells newly recruited by each seasonal influenza vaccination are few, the authors suggested.

V lost 4 bases and J lost 0, with 4 bases in between. The germline gives CDR1 SQVTM, CDR2 ANQGSEA. This CDR3 comprises 12 residues. This TCR was recovered from a man aged 50-75 years who received an inactivated influenza vaccine. The chain employs TRBV29-1 and TRBJ1-5; D gene uncertain. Sequenced material: PBMCs from blood, taken roughly 24 months after vaccination. The CDR3 here is CSVGDSNQPQHF. The CDR3 DNA follows: TGCAGCGTTGGCGATAGCAATCAGCCCCAGCATTTT.